This TCR beta chain was sequenced in a study of blood T cell repertoires in COVID-19 (dated by TCRdb to 2020 to 2022). Study-level background: Samples from collaborators originated in the United States, Italy and Spain and spanned both the acute and convalescent phases of COVID-19. Samples were obtained from the ongoing ImmuneRACE study (first 160 participants) and from 1,200 or so subjects provided by 6 global collaborators. The material from the prospective study consisted of cDNA or gDNA derived from T cells, B-cell-depleted T cells, or PBMCs. Where HLA class I and class II types were available, the types were taken from metadata supplied by the sample provider, not from assay-based typing. The repertoires were released in a freely available public database intended as a resource for research on the immune response to SARS-CoV-2. Deeply sampled blood TCRbeta repertoires from subjects exposed to, actively infected with, or recovered from COVID-19 were included in the dataset. A de-identified subject ID, COVID-19 status, age in years and sex were almost always included in the sample metadata. The research as a whole found: The amount of clinical and demographic metadata varied by source and participant and was provided uncurated.

For CDR1 and CDR2, the germline V gene lists SGHNT and YENEEA. The germline V and J ends show losses of 5 bases and 4 bases respectively, and no gene match explains 8 bases of the junction. Counted from cysteine to phenylalanine, this CDR3 has 15 amino acids. The kept DNA is CDR3 alone, 45 bases in frame from the first base. The immunoSEQ Assay, a bias-controlled multiplex PCR, was used to amplify TCRbeta CDR3 regions from genomic DNA. The paper's data handling went like this. The number of nucleated cells in each sample was estimated by amplification of reference gene primers within the assay. To quantify the absolute abundance of each unique TCRbeta CDR3 rearrangement, sequence reads were collapsed and filtered. Productive Simpson clonality was computed per sample as the square root of Simpson's diversity index over productive rearrangements. TCRdb stores this immuneACCESS table with in-frame sequences only. Part of the clones is absent; in the studies checked, under half of the shortfall reflects unresolved V genes, and no reason is known for the rest. V, J and clone size derive from that table, while D and trimming were established from the DNA sequence. The sample table records roughly 60,000 clones; 65% to 90% of these occur just once. More than 1% of the sample rests with the top ten.

Each collaborating institution followed its own protocols to collect whole blood in K2EDTA tubes. For TCRbeta analysis, collaborators shipped samples as frozen whole blood, isolated PBMCs, or DNA extracted from either of those sample types. As concerns this clone: No cognate antigen has been identified for it. No quality values exist for individual bases; no much larger clone is one base distant.

Material: peripheral blood. The TCR sequence derives from a man aged 35 to 55 with acute or convalescent COVID-19. The chain is made from TRBV11-3 and TRBJ2-5, with 9 central nucleotides matching TRBD1. The CDR3 has the sequence CASSPWDRDLETQYF. The nucleotide sequence reads TGTGCCAGCAGCCCTTGGGACAGGGACCTAGAGACCCAGTACTTC.